This TCR beta chain was recorded in a study of shared clonotypes between healthy human individuals. Study background: The study used three CD4 naive, three CD4 memory, two CD8 naive and one CD8 memory plate per donor.

The authors divided CD4+ cells into CD45RA+ naive and CD45RA-negative memory subsets. General study results and limits: In several donors, around 4.8% of naive CD4 clonotypes appeared in common.

On this clone: As yet, its antigen is unknown.

Sorted-subset replicate PCR reactions contained approximately 190 ng DNA, corresponding to some 30,000 T cell genomes. Measured with immunoSEQ multiplex PCR; TCRdb has only the in-frame clones, and not every one. Among 800,000 to 1,200,000 clones listed, around 78% were seen once. The sample was memory CD4+ T cells from PBMCs. Documented subset: CD45RA-negative fraction. The receptor was isolated from a man younger than 35 in good health. Some clones in this sample may be carry-over from other donors' samples.

CDR3 residues: CASSLELAGVSEQFF. The CDR3 DNA reads as TGCGCCAGCAGCTTGGAACTAGCGGGAGTAAGTGAGCAGTTCTTC. The gene calls are TRBV5-1 and TRBJ2-1; 11 positions agree with TRBD2. The trim removed 0 bases at V and 9 bases at J, leaving 5 bases unmatched. The germline CDR1 and CDR2 sequences are SGHRS and YFSETQ. This CDR3 is built from 15 residues.